Following are 32 T cell receptor beta chains from one sample sequenced in a study of OX40 agonist ivuxolimab in advanced cancers. TCRdb's table, derived via immunoSEQ multiplex PCR, lists solely in-frame clones and lacks some. The table lists about 45,000 clones, over 65% of them singletons. The specimen comprised CD4+ or CD8+ T cells sorted from blood, sampled in a trial of the OX40 agonist ivuxolimab. The receptor source for this set is an adult with an advanced solid tumor such as melanoma, head and neck, liver or kidney cancer.

This clone was found a few times. The V call is TRBV7-3, the J call TRBJ2-7, with TRBD2 identical over 8 bases. V lost 5 bases to trimming and J lost 4 bases; unmatched junction nucleotides: 4. The germline CDR1 and CDR2 sequences are SGHTA and FQGTGA. The CDR3 contains 13 residues. The CDR3 DNA sequence: TGTGCCAGCAGCCTCGGGACTAGATACGAGCAGTACTTC. Translated: CASSLGTRYEQYF.

The chain recombines TRBV5-1 with TRBJ1-1; no clear D gene. Germline V lookup: CDR1 SGHRS, CDR2 YFSETQ. With 4 bases removed from V and 0 bases from J, the gap between germline ends came to 13 bases. The CDR3 covers 15 residues. In nucleotides, the CDR3 is TGCGCCAGCAGCGCGAGGGATTCGGTGAACACTGAAGCTTTCTTT. This codes for CASSARDSVNTEAFF. Using reference TRBV5-1 and TRBJ1-1 for the parts outside the CDR3, the full variable domain is KAGVTQTPRYLIKTRGQQVTLSCSPISGHRSVSWYQQTPGQGLQFLFEYFSETQRNKGNFPGRFSGRQFSNSRSEMNVSTLELGDSALYLCASSARDSVNTEAFFGQGTRLTVV.

Regarding this clone: One end of the junction varies from germline; a read error may be responsible. This chain joins TRBV28 and TRBJ1-2; 8 nucleotides agree with TRBD1. Germline V gives CDR1 MDHEN, CDR2 SYDVKM. The CDR3 loop spans 13 amino acids. The CDR3 reads CASSFHRGLASLF. CDR3 nucleotide sequence: TGTGCCAGCAGTTTTCACAGGGGGTTAGCCAGCCTCTTC.

The V and J genes are TRBV11-2 and TRBJ1-1; 9 nucleotides match TRBD1. The V segment lost 4 bases and the J segment 10 bases; nucleotides outside the gene matches: 7. Germline CDR1 and CDR2: SGHAT and FQNNGV. CDR3 length equals 13 residues. CDR3 coding DNA: TGTGCCAGCAGCTCGGGACAGGGCGTAGGAGCTTTCTTT. Translated: CASSSGQGVGAFF.

This clone was seen many times. The chain is built from TRBV5-4 and TRBJ2-7, with D perhaps TRBD1 (6 bases). CDR3 length: 14 amino acids. The V gene's germline CDR1 is SGHNT and CDR2 YYREEE (reference sequence). With 0 bases removed from V and 2 bases from J, the gap between germline ends came to 9 bases. The CDR3 here is CASSLVGAAYEQYF. The CDR3 DNA sequence: TGTGCCAGCAGCTTGGTGGGGGCCGCCTACGAGCAGTACTTC.

By proportion, this clone is medium-sized (0.01 to 0.1%). This rearrangement joins TRBV10-3 to TRBJ1-4; D is undetermined. CDR1 is ENHRY and CDR2 is SYGVKD in the germline V gene. V lost 10 bases to trimming and J lost 8 bases, with 17 bases between them. The length of the CDR3 is 13 residues. The CDR3 loop is CATNYNSREKLFF. CDR3 coding DNA: TGTGCCACCAACTACAATTCGCGGGAAAAACTGTTTTTT.

V gene TRBV6-5 combines with J gene TRBJ2-1, with 7 positions matching TRBD1. Germline V gives CDR1 MNHEY, CDR2 SVGAGI. CDR3 length equals 14 residues. The J segment lost 6 bases and the V segment lost 3 bases, leaving 5 bases of the junction unmatched. CDR3 sequence reads: CASSYRQGPNEQFF. The CDR3 DNA is TGTGCCAGCAGTTATCGACAGGGCCCCAATGAGCAGTTCTTC.

V usage is TRBV28 and J usage is TRBJ1-5; no clear D gene. CDR3 length: 12 amino acids. V lost 3 bases and J lost 6, with 6 bases in between. Germline V lookup: CDR1 MDHEN, CDR2 SYDVKM. The CDR3 DNA reads as TGTGCCAGCAGTTTTCTGGGTCAGCCCCAGCATTTT. Its protein is CASSFLGQPQHF.

The J gene is TRBJ2-1, the V gene TRBV2, with D maybe TRBD2 (5 bases). This CDR3 contains 13 residues. V dropped 3 bases and J dropped 6 bases, with 9 bases sitting between them. The germline V gene has CDR1 SNHLY and CDR2 FYNNEI. CDR3 sequence (DNA): TGTGCCAGCAGTGACGGACTCCGCAATGAGCAGTTCTTC. This encodes CASSDGLRNEQFF.

This chain joins TRBV5-4 and TRBJ1-1, with D tentatively TRBD1 (6 bases). CDR3 size: 14 residues. The V gene lost 0 bases and the J gene lost 1 base, with 7 bases spanning the gap. Germline V gene data show CDR1 as SGHNT and CDR2 as YYREEE (reference sequence). The chain's CDR3 is CASSLEGENTEAFF. In DNA, the CDR3 is TGTGCCAGCAGCTTGGAGGGGGAGAACACTGAAGCTTTCTTT.

The V and J genes are TRBV5-5 and TRBJ1-1, with D maybe TRBD1 (5 bases). V lost 4 bases to trimming and J lost 0 bases, with 13 bases between them. The CDR3 runs to 15 residues. Germline V gives CDR1 SGHKS, CDR2 YYEKEE (reference sequence). CDR3 DNA: TGTGCCAGCAGCCTTTCGACAGTCATGAACACTGAAGCTTTCTTT. The encoded protein is CASSLSTVMNTEAFF.

The rearrangement uses TRBV28 and TRBJ2-5; D not resolved. The end of the DNA fits TRBJ2-7 better, so the J call may be wrong. Germline lookup yields CDR1 MDHEN and CDR2 SYDVKM. The CDR3 runs 12 residues. The chain's CDR3 is CASAPPSYEQYF. As DNA, the CDR3 is TGTGCCAGCGCACCCCCCTCCTACGAGCAGTACTTC.

The chain couples TRBV4-2 to TRBJ1-1; D ambiguous. The V and J ends lost 0 bases and 6 bases respectively, with 23 bases between them. The CDR3 is 18 amino acids. Germline CDR1 is LGHNA and CDR2 is YNFKEQ. The CDR3 loop reads CASSQENSPGSTKSEAFF. DNA of the CDR3: TGTGCCAGCAGCCAAGAAAATTCCCCCGGCAGTACTAAGTCTGAAGCTTTCTTT.

This clone was counted between two and nine times. This chain uses TRBV9 with TRBJ2-3; D remains ambiguous. In germline, CDR1 is SGDLS, CDR2 YYNGEE. The length of the CDR3 is 12 residues. V was shortened by 3 bases and J by 4 bases, with 6 bases between the two germline ends. The CDR3 DNA reads TGTGCCAGCAGCGCATTAGCAGATACGCAGTATTTT. Its translation is CASSALADTQYF.

V usage is TRBV5-1 and J usage is TRBJ2-1, with 7 bases matching TRBD1. The length of the CDR3 is 14 residues. Germline assignment: CDR1 SGHRS and CDR2 YFSETQ. Trimming took 4 bases from V and 8 from J; bases not matched to a gene: 9. The CDR3 DNA follows: TGCGCCAGCAGCGGGAAGACAGGGATGGATGAGCAGTTCTTC. The encoded protein is CASSGKTGMDEQFF.

The gene calls are TRBV5-1 and TRBJ2-1; 11 bases are shared with TRBD2. Germline V lookup: CDR1 SGHRS, CDR2 YFSETQ. The CDR3 has 18 amino acids. J was trimmed by 0 bases and V by 4 bases; bases with no gene match: 9. In nucleotides, the CDR3 is TGCGCCAGCAGCCTTAGCGGGAGGGGGTCCCTCTCCTACAATGAGCAGTTCTTC. Translating gives CASSLSGRGSLSYNEQFF.

The chain uses TRBV28 and TRBJ1-1, with 8 bases aligning to TRBD1. Germline lookup yields CDR1 MDHEN and CDR2 SYDVKM. The V and J ends lost 2 bases and 10 bases, in that order; junction bases with no gene match: 9. The CDR3 sequence is 14 residues long. The CDR3 region has the DNA TGTGCCAGCAGTTTAGGGACAGGATGGTATGGAGCTTTCTTT. Translation: CASSLGTGWYGAFF.

The chain recombines TRBV2 with TRBJ2-3, with 7 positions matching TRBD2. Germline-derived CDR1 and CDR2 are SNHLY and FYNNEI. The CDR3 is made up of 16 amino acids. The V and J ends lost 7 bases and 6 bases, in that order; junction bases with no gene match: 16. The CDR3 DNA sequence: TGTGCCAGCACCCGAGAGGGAGCGGGGTTCACCGATACGCAGTATTTT. Amino acid sequence: CASTREGAGFTDTQYF.

This clone turned up a few times. This chain links TRBV5-5 with TRBJ2-3, with 14 bases matching TRBD2. The CDR3 totals 19 residues. Trimming took 4 bases from V and 0 from J; bases not matched to a gene: 10. Germline-derived CDR1 and CDR2 are SGHKS and YYEKEE (reference sequence). The CDR3 reads CASSPGLAGVITSTDTQYF. The CDR3, as DNA: TGTGCCAGCAGCCCGGGACTAGCGGGAGTAATTACTAGCACAGATACGCAGTATTTT.

V is TRBV4-3 and J is TRBJ1-2; D unresolved. Germline V CDR1 and CDR2: LGHNA, YSLEER. V lost 0 bases, J lost 5 bases, and 13 bases lay in between. The CDR3 runs 15 residues. The CDR3 region is CASSQETGKGYGYTF. CDR3 DNA: TGCGCCAGCAGCCAAGAGACCGGAAAGGGTTATGGCTACACCTTC.

Of note for this clone: The junction departs from germline at one end; a sequencing error may be responsible. CDR3 region: CASSLELAGTQYF. In nucleotides, the CDR3 is TGTGCTAGCAGCTTAGAGTTAGCAGGTACGCAGTATTTT. The genes are TRBV7-7 and TRBJ2-3; D is ambiguous. CDR3 length: 13 residues. Germline CDR1 is SSHAT and CDR2 is FNYEAQ (reference sequence).

The V call is TRBV27, the J call TRBJ1-5; TRBD1 is a possible D gene (6 bases). V shed 6 bases and J shed 0 bases, with 12 bases lying between them. CDR1 and CDR2 (germline): MNHEY, SMNVEV (reference sequence). The CDR3 has 15 amino acids. The CDR3 protein is CASSNGQYSNQPQHF. CDR3 bases: TGTGCCAGCAGCAACGGACAGTATAGCAATCAGCCCCAGCATTTT.

The genes are TRBV7-9 and TRBJ2-7; no reliable D call. Germline V gene lookup returns CDR1 SEHNR and CDR2 FQNEAQ (reference sequence). V lost 6 bases and J lost 0, with 21 bases in between. This CDR3 is built from 17 residues. CDR3 DNA: TGTGCCAGCAGGAAAGTAGGCTCCTACAGCCGCTCCTACGAGCAGTACTTC. Its translation: CASRKVGSYSRSYEQYF. The full variable domain, in which reference TRBV7-9 and TRBJ2-7 provide the parts outside the CDR3, is DTGVSQNPRHKITKRGQNVTFRCDPISEHNRLYWYRQTLGQGPEFLTYFQNEAQLEKSRLLSDRFSAERPKGSFSTLEIQRTEQGDSAMYLCASRKVGSYSRSYEQYFGPGTRLTVT.

This chain links TRBV7-8 with TRBJ2-1; 9 bases match TRBD2. Germline V gene sequence: CDR1 SGHVS, CDR2 FQNEAQ. Trimming at V came to 5 bases and at J to 0 bases, leaving 11 bases not matched to a gene. This CDR3 spans 18 amino acids. CDR3 bases: TGTGCCAGCAGCGGGGAGGCGGGGGGGACTAGCTCCTACAATGAGCAGTTCTTC. It translates to CASSGEAGGTSSYNEQFF.

The chain combines TRBV19 with TRBJ1-5, with a tentative D call TRBD1 (5 bases). This CDR3 is built from 12 residues. Trimming cost V 11 bases and J 4 bases, with 12 bases left between them. Per the germline V gene, CDR1 is LNHDA and CDR2 is SQIVND (reference sequence). CDR3: CAGQGRNQPQHF. The CDR3 DNA reads as TGTGCCGGCCAGGGTCGGAATCAGCCCCAGCATTTT.

This chain links TRBV6-5 with TRBJ1-1, with D unclear. Germline CDR1 MNHEY, CDR2 SVGAGI. The V and J ends lost 0 bases and 6 bases respectively, with 8 bases between them. CDR3 size: 13 residues. As DNA, the CDR3 is TGTGCCAGCAGTTACTCTTTGGGCTCTGAAGCTTTCTTT. Translated, it gives CASSYSLGSEAFF.

V and J are TRBV15 and TRBJ1-2; D is ambiguous. CDR1 is LNHNV and CDR2 is YYDKDF in the germline V gene (reference sequence). The V and J ends lost 1 base and 7 bases respectively, with 10 bases between them. The CDR3 is 13 residues long. The CDR3 DNA reads as TGTGCCACCAGCAGAGGTCAGCGGGGTGGCTACACCTTC. This codes for CATSRGQRGGYTF.

The CDR3 reads CASSPPWETSTDTQYF. As DNA, the CDR3 is TGTGCCAGCTCACCACCGTGGGAAACTAGCACAGATACGCAGTATTTT. J is TRBJ2-3 and V is TRBV18; D gene unclear. The CDR3 is made up of 16 amino acids. Looked up from germline, CDR1 is KGHSH and CDR2 is LQKENI. Trimming took off 0 bases at V and 0 bases at J, with 10 bases between the two ends.

The sample holds one count of this clone. This chain uses TRBV27 with TRBJ2-3; 9 bases align to TRBD2. The CDR3 has 14 amino acids. V was pared by 6 bases and J by 4 bases, with 5 bases of the junction left unmatched. Germline V gives CDR1 MNHEY, CDR2 SMNVEV (reference sequence). The CDR3 region is CASSPGGRADTQYF. The CDR3 nucleotides read TGTGCCAGCAGCCCAGGCGGGAGGGCAGATACGCAGTATTTT.

The J gene is TRBJ1-1, the V gene TRBV19; 7 nucleotides align to TRBD1. This CDR3 has 15 residues. V shed 4 bases, J shed 0 bases, and the junction held 5 bases outside the gene matches. Germline V CDR1 and CDR2: LNHDA, SQIVND (reference sequence). CDR3 amino acids: CASSRGQSMNTEAFF. The CDR3 nucleotides read TGTGCCAGTAGTAGGGGACAGTCCATGAACACTGAAGCTTTCTTT.

The rearrangement links TRBV19 to TRBJ2-7; D is perhaps TRBD2 (6 bases). Germline CDR1 and CDR2: LNHDA and SQIVND (reference sequence). Trimming stripped 1 base from V and 2 bases from J, with 9 bases between. This CDR3 has 14 residues. CDR3 DNA sequence: TGTGCCAGTAGTATAGGCAGGGAGGCCTACGAGCAGTACTTC. Protein sequence: CASSIGREAYEQYF. Using reference TRBV19 and TRBJ2-7 for the parts outside the CDR3, the full variable domain is DGGITQSPKYLFRKEGQNVTLSCEQNLNHDAMYWYRQDPGQGLRLIYYSQIVNDFQKGDIAEGYSVSREKKESFPLTVTSAQKNPTAFYLCASSIGREAYEQYFGPGTRLTVT.

This rearrangement joins TRBV5-1 to TRBJ2-7; 7 nucleotides agree with TRBD1. J gave up 2 bases and V 6 bases, and 5 bases lay outside the gene matches. The CDR3 sequence is 13 residues long. CDR1 SGHRS and CDR2 YFSETQ come from the germline V gene. This CDR3 reads CASTRDSPYEQYF. The CDR3 DNA follows: TGCGCCAGCACCCGGGACAGTCCCTACGAGCAGTACTTC.